This T cell receptor beta chain was documented in a study of T cell responses to AZD1222 COVID-19 vaccine. Study-wide findings and caveats: Samples come after the peak T cell response, not at day 14.

TCRdb's copy holds only in-frame clones and misses some; the assay was immunoSEQ multiplex PCR. The sample shows around 140,000 clones, 91% of them seen only once. This clone was counted once. The antigen is not known. The CDR3 loop spans 11 amino acids. Trimming cost V 4 bases and J 7 bases, with 5 bases left between them. V usage is TRBV12-3 or TRBV12-4 and J usage is TRBJ2-1; unclear D gene. Sequenced here: peripheral blood, sampled 28 days after the second AZD1222 dose. This TCR derives from an adult who received the AZD1222 COVID-19 vaccine. Written as DNA, the CDR3 is TGTGCCAGCAGTTCTAGTAATGAGCAGTTCTTC. This codes for CASSSSNEQFF.